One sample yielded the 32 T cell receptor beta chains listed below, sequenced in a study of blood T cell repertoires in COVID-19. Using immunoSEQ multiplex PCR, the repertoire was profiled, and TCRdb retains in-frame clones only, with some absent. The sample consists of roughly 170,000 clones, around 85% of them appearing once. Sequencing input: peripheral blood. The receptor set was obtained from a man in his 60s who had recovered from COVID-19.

In DNA form, the CDR3 reads TGTGCCAGCAGCTTGGAGGGGGTGGATTATTTTATGGAAGCTTTCTTT. Its protein product is CASSLEGVDYFMEAFF. V gene TRBV5-5 combines with J gene TRBJ1-1, with D possibly matching TRBD1 (6 bases). Trimming removed 0 bases from V and 8 bases from J, with 20 bases in between. CDR1 is SGHKS and CDR2 is YYEKEE in the germline V gene (reference sequence). The CDR3 is made up of 16 amino acids.

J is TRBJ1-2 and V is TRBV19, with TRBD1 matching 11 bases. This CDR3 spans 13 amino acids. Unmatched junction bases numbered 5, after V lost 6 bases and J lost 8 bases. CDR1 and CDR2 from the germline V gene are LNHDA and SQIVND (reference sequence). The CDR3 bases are TGTGCCAGTAGCGGACAGGGGGCGCGGGGCTACACCTTC. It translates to CASSGQGARGYTF.

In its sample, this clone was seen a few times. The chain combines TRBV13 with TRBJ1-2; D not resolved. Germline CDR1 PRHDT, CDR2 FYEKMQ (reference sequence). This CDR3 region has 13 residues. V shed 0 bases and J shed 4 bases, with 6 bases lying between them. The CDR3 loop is CASSLGQFYGYTF. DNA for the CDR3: TGTGCCAGCAGCTTAGGACAGTTCTATGGCTACACCTTC.

This chain's CDR3 is CASSYPDRVKAEAFF. CDR3 nucleotides: TGTGCCAGCAGTTACCCGGACAGGGTAAAGGCTGAAGCTTTCTTT. The V and J genes are TRBV6-2 or TRBV6-3 and TRBJ1-1, with 8 nucleotides matching TRBD1. CDR1 MNHEY and CDR2 SVGEGT come from the germline V gene. This CDR3 spans 15 amino acids. J gave up 6 bases and V 2 bases, and 8 bases lay outside the gene matches.

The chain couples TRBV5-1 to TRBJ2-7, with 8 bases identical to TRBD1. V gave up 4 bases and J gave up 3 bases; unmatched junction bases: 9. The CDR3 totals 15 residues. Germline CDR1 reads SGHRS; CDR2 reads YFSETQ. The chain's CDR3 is CASSRGQGERYEQYF. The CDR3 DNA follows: TGCGCCAGCAGCCGTGGACAGGGAGAGCGCTACGAGCAGTACTTC.

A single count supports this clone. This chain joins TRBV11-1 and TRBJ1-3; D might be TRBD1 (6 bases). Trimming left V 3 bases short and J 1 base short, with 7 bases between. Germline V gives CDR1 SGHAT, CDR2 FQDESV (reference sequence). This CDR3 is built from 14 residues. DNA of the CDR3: TGTGCCAGCAGCTTTGGACAGTCTGGAAACACCATATATTTT. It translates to CASSFGQSGNTIYF.

The DNA of the CDR3 is TGTGCCAGCAGCGCTACAGGGATGCGCCAAGAGACCCAGTACTTC. Translating it yields CASSATGMRQETQYF. The gene calls are TRBV9 and TRBJ2-5; weak D call: TRBD1 (6 bases). From germline, CDR1 is SGDLS and CDR2 YYNGEE. V was cut by 3 bases and J by 1 base, with 13 bases left in between. This CDR3 is 15 amino acids long.

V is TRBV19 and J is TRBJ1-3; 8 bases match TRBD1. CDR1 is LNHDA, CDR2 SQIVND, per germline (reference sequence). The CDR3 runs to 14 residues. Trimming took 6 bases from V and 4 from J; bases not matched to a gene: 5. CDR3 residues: CASRRQGTGNTIYF. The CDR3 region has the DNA TGTGCCAGTAGGCGACAGGGGACGGGAAACACCATATATTTT.

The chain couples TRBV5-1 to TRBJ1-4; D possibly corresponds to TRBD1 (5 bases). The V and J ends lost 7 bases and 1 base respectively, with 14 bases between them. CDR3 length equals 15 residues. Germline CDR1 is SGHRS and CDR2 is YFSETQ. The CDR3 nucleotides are TGCGCCAGCGGGGGAGGTCGAGGAACTAATGAAAAACTGTTTTTT. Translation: CASGGGRGTNEKLFF. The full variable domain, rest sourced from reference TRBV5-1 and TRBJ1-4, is KAGVTQTPRYLIKTRGQQVTLSCSPISGHRSVSWYQQTPGQGLQFLFEYFSETQRNKGNFPGRFSGRQFSNSRSEMNVSTLELGDSALYLCASGGGRGTNEKLFFGSGTQLSVL.

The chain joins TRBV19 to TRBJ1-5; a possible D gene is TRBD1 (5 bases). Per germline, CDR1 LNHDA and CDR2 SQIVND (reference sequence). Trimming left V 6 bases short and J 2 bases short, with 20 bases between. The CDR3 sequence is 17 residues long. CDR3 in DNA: TGTGCCAGTAGCCCCTTGAGGGGAGGGAGCGGCAATCAGCCCCAGCATTTT. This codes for CASSPLRGGSGNQPQHF.

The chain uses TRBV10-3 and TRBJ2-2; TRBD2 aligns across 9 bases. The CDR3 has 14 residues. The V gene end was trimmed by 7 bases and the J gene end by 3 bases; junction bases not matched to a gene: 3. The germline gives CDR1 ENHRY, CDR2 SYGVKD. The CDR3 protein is CAITGGGDTGELFF. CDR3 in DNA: TGTGCCATCACGGGCGGGGGGGACACCGGGGAGCTGTTTTTT.

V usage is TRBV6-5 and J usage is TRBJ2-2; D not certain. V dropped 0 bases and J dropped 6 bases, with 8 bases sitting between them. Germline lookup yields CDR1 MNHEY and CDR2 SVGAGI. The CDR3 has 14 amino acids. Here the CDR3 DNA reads TGTGCCAGCAGTTACTCTCGAGGCGCCGGGGAGCTGTTTTTT. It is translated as CASSYSRGAGELFF.

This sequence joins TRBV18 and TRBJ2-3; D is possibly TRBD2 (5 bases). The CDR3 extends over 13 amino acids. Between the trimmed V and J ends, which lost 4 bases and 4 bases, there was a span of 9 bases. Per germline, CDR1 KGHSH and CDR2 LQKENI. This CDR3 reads CASSRAAADTQYF. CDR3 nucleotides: TGTGCCAGCTCACGGGCAGCGGCAGATACGCAGTATTTT.

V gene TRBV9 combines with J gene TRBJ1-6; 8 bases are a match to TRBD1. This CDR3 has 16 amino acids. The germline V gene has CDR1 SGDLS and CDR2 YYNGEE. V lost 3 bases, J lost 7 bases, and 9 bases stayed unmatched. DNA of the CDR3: TGTGCCAGCAGCGCCGACGATCGGACAGGGAATTCACCCCTCCACTTT. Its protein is CASSADDRTGNSPLHF.

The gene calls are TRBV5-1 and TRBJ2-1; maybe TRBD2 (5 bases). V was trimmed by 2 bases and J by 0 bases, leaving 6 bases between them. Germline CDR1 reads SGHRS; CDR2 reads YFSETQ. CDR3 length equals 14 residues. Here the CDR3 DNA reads TGCGCCAGCAGCTTTGAGGGCTCCTACAATGAGCAGTTCTTC. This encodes CASSFEGSYNEQFF.

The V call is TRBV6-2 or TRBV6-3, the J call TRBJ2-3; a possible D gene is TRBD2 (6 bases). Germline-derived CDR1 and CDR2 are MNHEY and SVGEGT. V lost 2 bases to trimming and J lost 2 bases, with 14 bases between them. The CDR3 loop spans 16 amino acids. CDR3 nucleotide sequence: TGTGCCAGCAGTTACGGGCTCGGGGGTAACACAGATACGCAGTATTTT. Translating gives CASSYGLGGNTDTQYF.

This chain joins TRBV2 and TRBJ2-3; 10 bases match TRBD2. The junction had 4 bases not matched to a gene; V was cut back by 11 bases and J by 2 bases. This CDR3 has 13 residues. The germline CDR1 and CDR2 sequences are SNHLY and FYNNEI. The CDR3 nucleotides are TGTGCCGGACTAGCGGTATTCACAGATACGCAGTATTTT. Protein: CAGLAVFTDTQYF.

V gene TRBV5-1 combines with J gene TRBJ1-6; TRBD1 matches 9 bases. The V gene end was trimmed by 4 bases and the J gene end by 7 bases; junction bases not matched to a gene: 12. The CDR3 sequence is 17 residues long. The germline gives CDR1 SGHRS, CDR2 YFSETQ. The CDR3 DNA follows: TGCGCCAGCAGCCGGGACAGGGTAATATATCCCAATTCACCCCTCCACTTT. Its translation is CASSRDRVIYPNSPLHF.

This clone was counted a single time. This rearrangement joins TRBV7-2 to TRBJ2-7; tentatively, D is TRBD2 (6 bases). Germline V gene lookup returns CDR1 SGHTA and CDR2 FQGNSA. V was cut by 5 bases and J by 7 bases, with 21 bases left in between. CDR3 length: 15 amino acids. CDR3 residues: CASSPLGLSFGEQYF. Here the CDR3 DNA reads TGTGCCAGCAGCCCCCTCGGACTATCGTTCGGGGAGCAGTACTTC.

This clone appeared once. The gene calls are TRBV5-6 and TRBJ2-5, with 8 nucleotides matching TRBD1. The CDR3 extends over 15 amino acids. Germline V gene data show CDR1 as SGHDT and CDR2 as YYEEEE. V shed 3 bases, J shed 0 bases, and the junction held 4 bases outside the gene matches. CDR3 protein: CASSSPTGDQETQYF. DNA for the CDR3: TGTGCCAGCAGCTCCCCGACAGGGGACCAAGAGACCCAGTACTTC.

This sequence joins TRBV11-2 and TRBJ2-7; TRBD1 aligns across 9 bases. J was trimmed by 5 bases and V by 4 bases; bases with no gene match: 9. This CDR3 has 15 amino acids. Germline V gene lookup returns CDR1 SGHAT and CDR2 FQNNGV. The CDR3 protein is CASSSLQGALNEQYF. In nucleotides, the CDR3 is TGTGCCAGCAGCTCCTTACAGGGGGCGCTTAACGAGCAGTACTTC.

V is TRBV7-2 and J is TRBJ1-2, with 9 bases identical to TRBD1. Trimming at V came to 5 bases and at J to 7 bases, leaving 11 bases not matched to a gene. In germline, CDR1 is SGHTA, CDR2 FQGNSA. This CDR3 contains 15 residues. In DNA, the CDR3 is TGTGCCAGCAGCACGGGGGGGACAGGGCTCTTTGGCTACACCTTC. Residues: CASSTGGTGLFGYTF.

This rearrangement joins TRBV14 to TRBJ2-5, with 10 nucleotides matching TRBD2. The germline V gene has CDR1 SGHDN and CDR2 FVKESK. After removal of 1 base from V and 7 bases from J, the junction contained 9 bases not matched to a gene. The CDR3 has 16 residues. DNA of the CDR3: TGTGCCAGCAGCCAAGGTAGCGGGGGGATCTTATGGACCCAGTACTTC. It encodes CASSQGSGGILWTQYF.

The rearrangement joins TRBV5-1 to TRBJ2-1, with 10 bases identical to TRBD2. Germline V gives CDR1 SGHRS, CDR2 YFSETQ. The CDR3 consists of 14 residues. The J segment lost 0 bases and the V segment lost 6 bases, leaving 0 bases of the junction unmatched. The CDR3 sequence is CASKRGGSYNEQFF. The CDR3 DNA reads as TGCGCCAGCAAGCGGGGGGGCTCCTACAATGAGCAGTTCTTC.

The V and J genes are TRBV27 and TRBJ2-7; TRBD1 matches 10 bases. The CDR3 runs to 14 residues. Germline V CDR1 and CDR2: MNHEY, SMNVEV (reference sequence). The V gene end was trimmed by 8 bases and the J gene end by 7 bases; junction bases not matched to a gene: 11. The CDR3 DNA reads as TGTGCCAGCCCGGGGAGACAGGGGGCTCGTGAGCAGTACTTC. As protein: CASPGRQGAREQYF.

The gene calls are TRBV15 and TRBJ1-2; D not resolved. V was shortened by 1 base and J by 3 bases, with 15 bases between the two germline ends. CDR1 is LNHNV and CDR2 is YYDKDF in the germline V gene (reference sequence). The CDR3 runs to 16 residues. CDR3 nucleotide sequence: TGTGCCACCAGCAGAGGAGGTGCCGCACTCGACTATGGCTACACCTTC. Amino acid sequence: CATSRGGAALDYGYTF. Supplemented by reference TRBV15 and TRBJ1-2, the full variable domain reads DAMVIQNPRYQVTQFGKPVTLSCSQTLNHNVMYWYQQKSSQAPKLLFHYYDKDFNNEADTPDNFQSRRPNTSFCFLDIRSPGLGDTAMYLCATSRGGAALDYGYTFGSGTRLTVV.

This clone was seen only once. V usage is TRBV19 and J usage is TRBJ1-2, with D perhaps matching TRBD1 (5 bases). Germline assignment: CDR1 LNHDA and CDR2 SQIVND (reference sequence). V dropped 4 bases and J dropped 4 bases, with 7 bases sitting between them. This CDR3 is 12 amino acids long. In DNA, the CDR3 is TGTGCCAGTAGTACAGGGCCCTATGGCTACACCTTC. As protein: CASSTGPYGYTF.

The DNA for the CDR3 is TGTGCCAGCAGCCTATGGACAGGGGGCGCAGATACGCAGTATTTT. Encoded protein: CASSLWTGGADTQYF. This sequence joins TRBV9 and TRBJ2-3, with TRBD1 matching 11 bases. V was clipped by 4 bases and J by 4 bases; unmatched bases: 5. The CDR3 is made up of 15 amino acids. Germline V gene data show CDR1 as SGDLS and CDR2 as YYNGEE. Complete variable domain (other parts from reference TRBV9 and TRBJ2-3): DSGVTQTPKHLITATGQRVTLRCSPRSGDLSVYWYQQSLDQGLQFLIQYYNGEERAKGNILERFSAQQFPDLHSELNLSSLELGDSALYFCASSLWTGGADTQYFGPGTRLTVL.

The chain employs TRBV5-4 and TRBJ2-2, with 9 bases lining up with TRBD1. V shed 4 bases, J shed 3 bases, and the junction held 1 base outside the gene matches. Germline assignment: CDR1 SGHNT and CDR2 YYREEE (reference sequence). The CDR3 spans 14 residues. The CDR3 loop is CASSGTGYTGELFF. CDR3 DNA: TGTGCCAGCAGCGGGACAGGGTACACCGGGGAGCTGTTTTTT.

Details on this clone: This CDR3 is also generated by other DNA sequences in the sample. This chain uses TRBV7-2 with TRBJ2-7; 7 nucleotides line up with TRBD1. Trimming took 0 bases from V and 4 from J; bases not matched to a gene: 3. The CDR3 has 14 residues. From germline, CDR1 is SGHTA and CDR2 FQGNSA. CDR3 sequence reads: CASSLAGRGYEQYF. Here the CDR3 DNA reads TGTGCCAGCAGCTTAGCCGGCAGGGGGTACGAGCAGTACTTC. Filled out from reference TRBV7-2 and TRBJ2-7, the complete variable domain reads GAGVSQSPSNKVTEKGKDVELRCDPISGHTALYWYRQSLGQGLEFLIYFQGNSAPDKSGLPSDRFSAERTGGSVSTLTIQRTQQEDSAVYLCASSLAGRGYEQYFGPGTRLTVT.

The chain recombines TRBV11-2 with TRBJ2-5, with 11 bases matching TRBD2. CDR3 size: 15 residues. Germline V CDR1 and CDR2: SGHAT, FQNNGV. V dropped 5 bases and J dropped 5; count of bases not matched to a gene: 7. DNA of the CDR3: TGTGCCAGCAGCCAAACCGGGACTAGCGGCGAGACCCAGTACTTC. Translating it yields CASSQTGTSGETQYF. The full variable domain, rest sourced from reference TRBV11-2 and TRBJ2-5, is EAGVAQSPRYKIIEKRQSVAFWCNPISGHATLYWYQQILGQGPKLLIQFQNNGVVDDSQLPKDRFSAERLKGVDSTLKIQPAKLEDSAVYLCASSQTGTSGETQYFGPGTRLLVL.

CDR3 residues: CASSWSGGSNQPQHF. The CDR3 DNA follows: TGTGCCAGCAGCTGGTCGGGGGGGAGCAATCAGCCCCAGCATTTT. The chain recombines TRBV5-5 with TRBJ1-5; tentative D call: TRBD1 (5 bases). CDR1 is SGHKS and CDR2 is YYEKEE in the germline V gene (reference sequence). V was pared by 3 bases and J by 1 base, with 11 bases between. The CDR3 loop spans 15 amino acids.